One sample yielded the 19 T cell receptor beta chains listed below, sequenced in a study of cytomegalovirus exposure and HLA in healthy donors. Researchers ran the PCR with 60 Vbeta and 13 Jbeta primers. Libraries were prepared by immunoSEQ multiplex PCR; TCRdb keeps only in-frame clonotypes and omits some of them. Of more than 90,000 clones detected, about 76% appear once; the ten largest clones hold around 4.2%. The sample comprised PBMCs. The receptors here all came from a woman in her seventies in good health and CMV-seropositive.

The chain recombines TRBV28 with TRBJ2-1; 7 nucleotides agree with TRBD2. J was trimmed by 6 bases and V by 7 bases; bases with no gene match: 12. The CDR3 sequence is 15 residues long. Germline V gene data show CDR1 as MDHEN and CDR2 as SYDVKM. CDR3: CASTPRGRSRNEQFF. The CDR3 region has the DNA TGTGCCAGCACCCCGCGGGGGAGGTCGCGCAATGAGCAGTTCTTC.

J is TRBJ2-1 and V is TRBV18, with 11 nucleotides matching TRBD2. Germline CDR1 and CDR2: KGHSH and LQKENI. The CDR3 sequence is 16 residues long. The trim removed 2 bases at V and 6 bases at J, leaving 6 bases unmatched. Here the CDR3 DNA reads TGTGCCAGCTCACCAAGTCTAGGGACTAGCGGCAATGAGCAGTTCTTC. Translation: CASSPSLGTSGNEQFF.

As regards this clone: One end of the junction varies from germline; a read error may be responsible. The chain joins TRBV5-1 to TRBJ2-5; 7 bases line up with TRBD1. The CDR3 is 16 amino acids. Germline V CDR1 and CDR2: SGHRS, YFSETQ. CDR3 loop: CASSLAQGTDQGTQYF. In DNA, the CDR3 is TGCGCCAGCAGCTTGGCCCAAGGGACAGACCAAGGGACCCAGTACTTC.

The rearrangement uses TRBV11-3 and TRBJ1-1, with 9 positions matching TRBD1. The CDR3 extends over 15 amino acids. Losses at the gene ends were 3 bases for V and 5 bases for J; bases not matched to a gene: 7. Per germline, CDR1 SGHNT and CDR2 YENEEA. CDR3 bases: TGTGCCAGCAGCTTCCAAACAGGGGGCCAGACTGAAGCTTTCTTT. It is translated as CASSFQTGGQTEAFF.

The J gene is TRBJ2-7, the V gene TRBV6-5, with 9 positions matching TRBD1. After removal of 2 bases from V and 2 bases from J, the junction contained 7 bases not matched to a gene. The germline V gene encodes CDR1 MNHEY and CDR2 SVGAGI. CDR3 length: 16 residues. The CDR3 nucleotides read TGTGCCAGCAGTTACGGGGGGACAGGGTCGCCCTACGAGCAGTACTTC. Encoded protein: CASSYGGTGSPYEQYF.

The gene calls are TRBV29-1 and TRBJ2-5; possible D gene TRBD1, 6 bases. V was clipped by 5 bases and J by 3 bases, with 7 bases between them. There are 11 residues in the CDR3. Germline-derived CDR1 and CDR2 are SQVTM and ANQGSEA. CDR3 nucleotides: TGCAGCGTTAACAGGGAAGAGACCCAGTACTTC. Translation: CSVNREETQYF.

J is TRBJ1-4 and V is TRBV7-9; the D is unclear. The V gene lost 5 bases and the J gene lost 0 bases, with 16 bases spanning the gap. The CDR3 extends over 17 amino acids. The germline V gene encodes CDR1 SEHNR and CDR2 FQNEAQ (reference sequence). The CDR3 loop is CASSPLRSQATNEKLFF. The CDR3 nucleotides read TGTGCCAGCAGCCCTCTTAGGTCGCAGGCAACTAATGAAAAACTGTTTTTT.

V usage is TRBV29-1 and J usage is TRBJ2-7, with 9 bases that match TRBD1. The CDR3 runs 14 residues. CDR1 is SQVTM, CDR2 ANQGSEA, per germline. V shed 5 bases and J 1 base; nucleotides not matched to a gene: 6. Here the CDR3 reads CSVLPGTGSYEQYF. CDR3 in DNA: TGCAGCGTTCTCCCCGGGACAGGGTCCTACGAGCAGTACTTC.

The rearrangement uses TRBV9 and TRBJ2-1; 9 nucleotides line up with TRBD2. CDR1 and CDR2 from the germline V gene are SGDLS and YYNGEE. The CDR3 covers 15 residues. V was clipped by 0 bases and J by 5 bases; unmatched bases: 3. CDR3 protein: CASSVVAGVNNEQFF. The CDR3, as DNA: TGTGCCAGCAGCGTAGTAGCGGGAGTTAACAATGAGCAGTTCTTC.

The V and J genes are TRBV27 and TRBJ2-3, with D perhaps TRBD2 (6 bases). Trimming stripped 2 bases from V and 2 bases from J, with 14 bases between. The CDR3 extends over 16 amino acids. The germline V gene encodes CDR1 MNHEY and CDR2 SMNVEV (reference sequence). CDR3: CASSLVAGNPTDTQYF. The CDR3 DNA sequence: TGTGCCAGCAGTTTAGTCGCGGGGAATCCCACAGATACGCAGTATTTT.

The genes are TRBV30 and TRBJ2-1, with D hard to call. The CDR3 has 15 residues. Germline CDR1 is GTSNPN and CDR2 is SVGIG (reference sequence). Trimming removed 2 bases from V and 0 bases from J, with 11 bases in between. The CDR3 DNA reads TGTGCCTGGAGTAAGACTCCTAACTCCTACAATGAGCAGTTCTTC. This sequence encodes CAWSKTPNSYNEQFF.

This rearrangement joins TRBV27 to TRBJ1-1, with a weak D call TRBD1 (6 bases). This CDR3 region has 14 residues. Germline V gene data show CDR1 as MNHEY and CDR2 as SMNVEV (reference sequence). The V end lost 6 bases, the J end lost 1 base, and 12 bases lay between the germline ends. The CDR3 nucleotides read TGTGCCAGCAGGCCCGGGGGGGCGAACACTGAAGCTTTCTTT. This codes for CASRPGGANTEAFF.

V gene TRBV13 combines with J gene TRBJ1-1; D is ambiguous. The CDR3 sequence is 14 residues long. The V gene lost 0 bases and the J gene lost 0 bases, with 5 bases spanning the gap. From germline, CDR1 is PRHDT and CDR2 FYEKMQ (reference sequence). Written as DNA, the CDR3 is TGTGCCAGCAGCTTAGGGCGGTTGAACACTGAAGCTTTCTTT. Its protein product is CASSLGRLNTEAFF.

J is TRBJ1-5 and V is TRBV19; 7 positions match TRBD1. Unmatched junction bases numbered 6, after V lost 9 bases and J lost 1 base. Germline CDR1 LNHDA, CDR2 SQIVND (reference sequence). This CDR3 region has 14 residues. Written as DNA, the CDR3 is TGTGCCAGCCACAGGGGTGGGAGCAATCAGCCCCAGCATTTT. Translated: CASHRGGSNQPQHF.

This clone was seen more than once but under ten times. The chain couples TRBV5-4 to TRBJ1-4; 7 nucleotides line up with TRBD1. Germline CDR1 and CDR2: SGHNT and YYREEE (reference sequence). V shed 4 bases, J shed 7 bases, and the junction held 10 bases outside the gene matches. The length of the CDR3 is 15 residues. The CDR3 DNA reads as TGTGCCAGCAGCAACCAGGGGGAACGGAGTGAAAAACTGTTTTTT. Translation gives CASSNQGERSEKLFF.

The chain recombines TRBV6-4 with TRBJ2-1; unclear D gene. Looked up from germline, CDR1 is MRHNA and CDR2 is SNTAGT. This CDR3 spans 15 amino acids. The V end lost 1 base, the J end lost 3 bases, and 10 bases lay between the germline ends. This CDR3 is CASSDYSGGYNEQFF. For the CDR3, the DNA is TGTGCCAGCAGTGACTACTCTGGCGGCTACAATGAGCAGTTCTTC.

This clone was counted a few times. This chain connects TRBV27 to TRBJ2-5; TRBD1 matches at 12 bases. This CDR3 comprises 16 residues. The germline V gene encodes CDR1 MNHEY and CDR2 SMNVEV (reference sequence). V was pared by 5 bases and J by 5 bases, with 9 bases of the junction left unmatched. The CDR3 sequence is CASSPLRDRGRETQYF. The CDR3 nucleotides are TGTGCCAGCAGTCCCCTTAGGGACAGGGGGCGGGAGACCCAGTACTTC.

V and J are TRBV7-2 and TRBJ2-7, with 9 positions matching TRBD1. Germline loops: CDR1 SGHTA, CDR2 FQGNSA. The CDR3 is made up of 15 amino acids. V lost 4 bases, J lost 1 base, and 5 bases stayed unmatched. For the CDR3, the DNA is TGTGCCAGCAGCTCAGGGGGACAGGGATCCTACGAGCAGTACTTC. Translation: CASSSGGQGSYEQYF.

V gene TRBV7-9 combines with J gene TRBJ2-1, with 10 positions matching TRBD2. The CDR3 sequence is 14 residues long. Per germline, CDR1 SEHNR and CDR2 FQNEAQ (reference sequence). The junction had 4 bases not matched to a gene; V was cut back by 5 bases and J by 6 bases. CDR3 residues: CASSLSGRGNEQFF. CDR3 sequence (DNA): TGTGCCAGCAGCCTCAGCGGGAGGGGCAATGAGCAGTTCTTC.